This TCR beta chain was recorded in a study of OX40 agonist ivuxolimab in advanced cancers. Repertoires were generated with immunoSEQ multiplex PCR, while TCRdb's copy carries only in-frame clones and drops some. The repertoire holds 70,000 to 75,000 clones, with around 80% as singletons. This clone was observed a single time. V gave up 2 bases and J gave up 6 bases, with 17 bases separating them. This CDR3 is 15 amino acids long. CDR1 SGHRS and CDR2 YFSETQ come from the germline V gene. The source of this sequence is an adult with an advanced solid tumor such as melanoma, head and neck, liver or kidney cancer. The sequencing here drew on CD4+ or CD8+ T cells sorted from blood, taken in a trial of the OX40 agonist ivuxolimab. This chain joins TRBV5-1 and TRBJ1-1; tentative D call: TRBD1 (5 bases). The CDR3 nucleotides read TGCGCCAGCAGCTTCAATGGTCCGTTAGGGGCTGAAGCTTTCTTT. Translated, it gives CASSFNGPLGAEAFF.